The T cell receptor beta chain under discussion was sequenced for a study of blood T cells in healthy people across ages. Study-level results: Naive CD4+ cell counts and diversity both ran higher in long-lived than in aged donors. Getting older went along with TCR beta diversity per million T cells dropping roughly linearly. In the absence of known donor CMV status, changes in expanded clonotypes were possibly confounded.

Those donating, healthy Caucasian individuals from Russia, were aged roughly 6 to 100. The second PCR ran roughly 7 to 11 cycles with a sample-barcoded 5' primer and J-beta primers. TCRdb passed the 5' RACE reads through MiXCR, listing each CDR3 protein once. Of about 760,000 distinct CDR3 sequences in the sample, more than 55% were seen once. About this clonotype itself: Its specificity is not known.

Sequencing input: blood. The clonotype originates from a man aged 35 to 55 in good health.

CDR3 loop: CASSLVKGGIYEQYF. CDR3 nucleotides: TGCGCCAGCAGCTTGGTGAAGGGAGGGATCTACGAGCAGTACTTC. The chain employs TRBV5-1 and TRBJ2-7; 7 nucleotides line up with TRBD2. Germline-derived CDR1 and CDR2 are SGHRS and YFSETQ. CDR3 length: 15 amino acids. The V gene end was trimmed by 0 bases and the J gene end by 3 bases; junction bases not matched to a gene: 6.